The rows below give T cell receptor beta chains drawn from one sample of a study of T cell responses to AZD1222 COVID-19 vaccine. The protocol was immunoSEQ multiplex PCR, while the TCRdb copy is restricted to in-frame clones and leaves out a portion. The data contain 110,000 to 150,000 clones, about 93% of them singletons. Here the sequenced sample was peripheral blood, taken on day 0 of AZD1222 vaccination. The source is an adult in good health. Both conserved end residues are trimmed from each CDR3. Clone size is shown for a subset of rows, as once, few, many or a class of expanded clone.

J: TRBJ1-1
V: TRBV20-1
size: -
CDR3: SASRRMNTEAF

J: TRBJ2-3
V: TRBV6-6
size: -
CDR3: ASSPEGGRDPGYGTQY

J: TRBJ2-7
V: TRBV10-3
size: -
CDR3: AIRGQGKNEQY

J: TRBJ2-5
V: TRBV5-8
size: -
CDR3: ASSLFTRTRGSQY

J: TRBJ2-7
V: TRBV3-1/TRBV3-2
size: once
CDR3: ASSQADRSYEQY

J: TRBJ2-1
V: TRBV5-4
size: -
CDR3: ASSPRTSSNEQF

J: TRBJ2-2
V: TRBV5-4
size: -
CDR3: ASSFLAGDTGELF

J: TRBJ2-7
V: TRBV27
size: -
CDR3: ASSLSTETYEQY

J: TRBJ2-1
V: TRBV2
size: -
CDR3: ASKPPGYNEQF

J: TRBJ1-2
V: TRBV5-1
size: -
CDR3: ASSDSSYGYT

J: TRBJ1-2
V: TRBV29-1
size: -
CDR3: SVGTPPYGYT

J: TRBJ1-5
V: TRBV18
size: -
CDR3: ASSHPNRGLGQPQH

J: TRBJ2-7
V: TRBV12-5
size: -
CDR3: ASGLVLGTEQY

J: TRBJ2-7
V: TRBV4-1
size: -
CDR3: ASSQTSGLYEQY

J: TRBJ2-1
V: TRBV11-2
size: -
CDR3: ASSQGTFYNEQF

J: TRBJ2-1
V: TRBV4-3
size: few
CDR3: ASSRETSYEQF

J: TRBJ2-1
V: TRBV5-1
size: once
CDR3: ASSSGLTYNEQF

J: TRBJ1-1
V: TRBV18
size: -
CDR3: ASSPKGAGTEAF

J: TRBJ1-2
V: TRBV18
size: once
CDR3: ASSLRDGHGYT

J: TRBJ2-1
V: TRBV7-2
size: -
CDR3: ASSLIAGAPNEQF

J: TRBJ1-1
V: TRBV29-1
size: -
CDR3: SGYRVKDTEAF

J: TRBJ2-1
V: TRBV9
size: few
CDR3: ASSALSREYNEQF

J: TRBJ2-1
V: TRBV4-1
size: -
CDR3: ASSQEEDEQF

J: TRBJ1-5
V: TRBV7-2
size: few
CDR3: ASSLMLAGGNQPQH

J: TRBJ2-6
V: TRBV29-1
size: once
CDR3: SVDQTGSRISGANVLT